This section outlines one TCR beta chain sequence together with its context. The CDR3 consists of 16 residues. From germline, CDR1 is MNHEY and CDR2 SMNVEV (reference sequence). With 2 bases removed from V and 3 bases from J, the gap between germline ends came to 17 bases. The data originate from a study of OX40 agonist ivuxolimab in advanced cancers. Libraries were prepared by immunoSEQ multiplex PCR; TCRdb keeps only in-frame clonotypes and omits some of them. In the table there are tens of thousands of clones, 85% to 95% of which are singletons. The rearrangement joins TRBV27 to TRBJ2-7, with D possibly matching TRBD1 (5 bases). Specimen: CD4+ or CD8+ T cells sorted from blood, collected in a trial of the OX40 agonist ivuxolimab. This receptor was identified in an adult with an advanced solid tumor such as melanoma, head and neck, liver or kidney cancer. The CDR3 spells CASSLTTGINFYEQYF. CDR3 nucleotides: TGTGCCAGCAGTTTAACCACAGGAATCAACTTCTACGAGCAGTACTTC.